This is a list of T cell receptor beta chains from one sample in a study of post-analysis software for immune sequencing data. TCRdb reprocessed the PCR reads with MiXCR, giving one entry per CDR3 protein. This table has about 540,000 distinct CDR3 sequences, roughly 34% appearing once. Material: blood. Receptor source: a girl aged 2 to 17 with multiple sclerosis. CDR3s include the opening cysteine and the closing phenylalanine or tryptophan. D genes are given only for firm matches. Clone size is shown for a subset of rows, as once, few, many or a class of expanded clone.

size,D,V,J,DNA,CDR3
few,TRBD2,TRBV7-3,TRBJ2-3,TGTGCCAGCAGCTTAGTTGGCGGGGGGTCAGATACGCAGTATTTT,CASSLVGGGSDTQYF
NA,NA,TRBV5-1,TRBJ1-2,TGCGCCAGCAGCGGGGGCTTGGTGATGCTCAACTATGGCTACACCTTC,CASSGGLVMLNYGYTF
few,NA,TRBV6-6,TRBJ2-1,TGTGCCAGCAGTTACTCGAGGAATGAGCAGTTCTTC,CASSYSRNEQFF
NA,NA,TRBV6-5,TRBJ2-5,TGTGCCAGCAGCCGACAGCCCGATGAGCAGTACTTC,CASSRQPDEQYF
few,NA,TRBV5-1,TRBJ1-1,TGCGCAATCCTCGTCGGGGGAGCTTTCTTT,CAILVGGAFF
NA,NA,TRBV15,TRBJ1-2,TGCGCCACCAGCAGGACCCGGGACATTCGCTATGGCTACACCTTC,CATSRTRDIRYGYTF
NA,NA,TRBV12-3/TRBV12-4,TRBJ1-6,TGTGCCAGCAGTTCGGGCAGATTGCCTTCACCCCTCCACTTT,CASSSGRLPSPLHF
NA,TRBD2,TRBV4-1,TRBJ2-4,TGCGCCAGCAGCCAACCCCGGGAGGGAGGATTAGCCAAAAGCATTCAGTACTTC,CASSQPREGGLAKSIQYF
few,NA,TRBV6-1,TRBJ2-2,TGTGCCAGCAGTGTTCCTAGGAAGGCCGGGGAGCTGTTTTTT,CASSVPRKAGELFF
NA,TRBD1,TRBV7-2,TRBJ1-5,TGTGCCAGCAGCTTACGGCGGGCGGGACAGGGGGCGCGCAATCAGCCCCAGCATTTT,CASSLRRAGQGARNQPQHF
NA,TRBD1,TRBV5-1,TRBJ1-4,TGCGCCAGCAGCTTGTTAACCGGGACAGGAGAAAAACGGTTTTTT,CASSLLTGTGEKRFF
NA,NA,TRBV5-1,TRBJ2-3,TGCGCCAGCAGCCCGCACACCGCAGATACGCAGTATTTT,CASSPHTADTQYF
NA,TRBD1,TRBV5-1,TRBJ1-4,TGCGCCAGCAGCACCGGGACAGGGGATGAAAAACTGTTTTTT,CASSTGTGDEKLFF
NA,TRBD2,TRBV20-1,TRBJ2-7,TGCAGTGTCACGCCTAGCGGGACTCTCTACGAGCAGTACTTC,CSVTPSGTLYEQYF